The 12 T cell receptor beta chains below all came from one sample that was sequenced in a study of breast tumors, draining lymph nodes, adjacent tissues. TCRdb independently ran MiXCR on the multiplex PCR reads; one entry per CDR3 protein. Of 200,000 or so distinct CDR3 sequences listed, about 32% are singletons. Axillary draining lymph nodes of breast cancer patients supplied the node samples. The sequenced sample consisted of axillary lymph node tissue. All receptors derive from a female donor with breast cancer. Some clones in this sample may be carry-over from other donors' samples.

V is TRBV19 and J is TRBJ2-3; TRBD2 matches 10 bases. The CDR3 contains 14 residues. V gave up 7 bases and J gave up 1 base; unmatched junction bases: 2. Germline V gene sequence: CDR1 LNHDA, CDR2 SQIVND (reference sequence). The CDR3 sequence: CASMGTSGTDTQYF. The CDR3 region has the DNA TGTGCCAGTATGGGGACTAGCGGCACAGATACGCAGTATTTT.

The rearrangement uses TRBV7-8 and TRBJ1-5, with D hard to call. Germline V gene lookup returns CDR1 SGHVS and CDR2 FQNEAQ. Trimming took 3 bases from V and 14 from J, leaving 8 bases between them. The length of the CDR3 is 10 residues. As DNA, the CDR3 is TGTGCCAGCAGCTTGACTGGTGAGCATTTT. Protein: CASSLTGEHF.

This clonotype has ten or more counts. The chain recombines TRBV30 with TRBJ2-1; TRBD2 matches 9 bases. The trim removed 0 bases at V and 4 bases at J, leaving 4 bases unmatched. CDR1 is GTSNPN, CDR2 SVGIG, per germline (reference sequence). The CDR3 loop spans 15 amino acids. The DNA of the CDR3 is TGTGCCTGGAGTGTACGGGGACTAGCATACAATGAGCAGTTCTTC. Amino acids: CAWSVRGLAYNEQFF.

This clonotype was seen many times. V usage is TRBV5-5 and J usage is TRBJ1-3; the D is unclear. Looked up from germline, CDR1 is SGHKS and CDR2 is YYEKEE (reference sequence). V was clipped by 4 bases and J by 5 bases, with 10 bases between them. CDR3 size: 13 residues. The chain's CDR3 is CASSTGFRNTIYF. The DNA of the CDR3 is TGTGCCAGCAGCACCGGATTTAGAAACACCATATATTTT.

This clonotype was observed at least ten times. The CDR3 sequence is CASRQGRNEKLFF. CDR3 coding DNA: TGTGCCAGCAGACAGGGACGGAATGAAAAACTGTTTTTT. The gene calls are TRBV5-8 and TRBJ1-4; D possibly corresponds to TRBD1 (6 bases). Germline values: CDR1 SGHTS, CDR2 YDEGEE. V lost 5 bases, J lost 5 bases, and 10 bases lay in between. The CDR3 covers 13 residues.

This clonotype has a count of ten or more. The chain combines TRBV2 with TRBJ2-1; 13 nucleotides align to TRBD2. This CDR3 has 14 residues. Germline values: CDR1 SNHLY, CDR2 FYNNEI. J was trimmed by 10 bases and V by 7 bases; bases with no gene match: 7. The CDR3: CASKTSGGTGEQFF. CDR3 sequence (DNA): TGTGCCAGCAAGACTAGCGGGGGGACAGGCGAGCAGTTCTTC.

This clonotype came up many times. The V and J genes are TRBV7-6 and TRBJ2-3; a possible D gene is TRBD1 (6 bases). The CDR3 covers 15 residues. Between the trimmed V and J ends, which lost 0 bases and 0 bases, there was a span of 7 bases. The germline gives CDR1 SGHVS, CDR2 FNYEAQ. CDR3 residues: CASSLAGASTDTQYF. CDR3 in DNA: TGTGCCAGCAGCTTAGCGGGGGCTAGCACAGATACGCAGTATTTT.

CDR3 sequence reads: CASSQPGTSGGVDEQFF. CDR3 nucleotides: TGTGCCAGCAGCCAGCCCGGGACTAGCGGGGGGGTCGATGAGCAGTTCTTC. The V gene is TRBV7-2, the J gene TRBJ2-1; 16 nucleotides align to TRBD2. Germline loops: CDR1 SGHTA, CDR2 FQGNSA. The CDR3 spans 17 residues. Trimming cost V 5 bases and J 8 bases; bases outside gene matches: 9.

The chain links TRBV28 to TRBJ2-5; no firm D call. The CDR3 spans 15 residues. With 4 bases removed from V and 0 bases from J, the gap between germline ends came to 12 bases. Looked up from germline, CDR1 is MDHEN and CDR2 is SYDVKM. CDR3 DNA: TGTGCCAGCAGTTCTCGTACGGTGTACCAAGAGACCCAGTACTTC. Its translation: CASSSRTVYQETQYF.

The rearrangement links TRBV6-5 to TRBJ2-6; possibly TRBD2 for D (6 bases). Trimming took off 5 bases at V and 3 bases at J, with 17 bases between the two ends. Germline lookup yields CDR1 MNHEY and CDR2 SVGAGI. The length of the CDR3 is 17 residues. The CDR3 nucleotides read TGTGCCAGCAGTCTCCGGGAGACTAACTATGGGGCCAACGTCCTGACTTTC. It is translated as CASSLRETNYGANVLTF.

This clonotype has more than one count but fewer than ten. The rearrangement uses TRBV6-5 and TRBJ2-3; D call uncertain. CDR3 size: 13 residues. The V gene's germline CDR1 is MNHEY and CDR2 SVGAGI. V was clipped by 3 bases and J by 4 bases, with 8 bases between them. CDR3 amino acids: CASSYRTPDTQYF. CDR3 DNA: TGTGCCAGCAGTTATAGGACGCCAGATACGCAGTATTTT.

This clonotype was observed at least ten times. The chain couples TRBV5-1 to TRBJ2-7; 8 bases align to TRBD2. The V gene end was trimmed by 5 bases and the J gene end by 5 bases; junction bases not matched to a gene: 12. CDR1 and CDR2 (germline): SGHRS, YFSETQ. The CDR3 is 15 amino acids. The CDR3 here is CASRAGGRSGDEQYF. CDR3 bases: TGCGCCAGCAGGGCGGGGGGTCGCTCGGGGGACGAGCAGTACTTC.